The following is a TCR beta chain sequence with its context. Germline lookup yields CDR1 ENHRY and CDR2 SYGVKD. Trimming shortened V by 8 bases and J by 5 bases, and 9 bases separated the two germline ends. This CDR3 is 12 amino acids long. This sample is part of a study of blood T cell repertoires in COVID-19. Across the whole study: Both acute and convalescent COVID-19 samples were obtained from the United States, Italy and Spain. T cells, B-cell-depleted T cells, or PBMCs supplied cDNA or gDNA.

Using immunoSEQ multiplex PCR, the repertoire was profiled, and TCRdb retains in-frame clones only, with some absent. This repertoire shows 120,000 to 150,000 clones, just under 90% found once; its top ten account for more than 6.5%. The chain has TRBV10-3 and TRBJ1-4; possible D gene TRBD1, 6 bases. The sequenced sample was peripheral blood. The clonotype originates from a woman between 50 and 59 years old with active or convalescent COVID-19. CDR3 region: CAIGGQNEKLFF. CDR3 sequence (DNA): TGTGCCATCGGGGGCCAGAATGAAAAACTGTTTTTT.